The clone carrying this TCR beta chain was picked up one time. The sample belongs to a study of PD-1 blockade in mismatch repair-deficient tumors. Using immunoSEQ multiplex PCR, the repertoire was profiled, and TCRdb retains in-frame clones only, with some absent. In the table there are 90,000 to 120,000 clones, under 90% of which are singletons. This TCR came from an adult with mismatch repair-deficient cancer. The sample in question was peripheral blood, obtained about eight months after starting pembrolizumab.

CDR3 nucleotides: TGTGCCAGCAGTTTAGGCTGGGGCATCGCTGAAGCTTTCTTT. This gives the protein CASSLGWGIAEAFF. The chain uses TRBV27 and TRBJ1-1; D may be TRBD1 (5 bases). Trimming left V 2 bases short and J 6 bases short, with 13 bases between. Germline-derived CDR1 and CDR2 are MNHEY and SMNVEV (reference sequence). The CDR3 has 14 amino acids.